This T cell receptor beta chain emerged from a study of tumor-infiltrating lymphocytes in primary liver carcinoma. Joint extraction of RNA and DNA used about 17-31 mg of bulk tissue that was unsorted. A note on this clonotype: Its target is not known. The germline gene is not matched at one end of the junction; a read error may be the cause.

Germline V gene data show CDR1 as SQVTM and CDR2 as ANQGSEA. The CDR3 loop spans 12 amino acids. Study conclusions and caveats: Compared with tumor region pairs, tumor-adjacent and tumor-blood pairs overlapped less. Found in all five tumor regions were only about 7.5-24% of top clones. Tumor samples exhibited a significantly greater top-250-clone fraction than blood samples (p = 0.039).

TCR beta cDNA came from about 500 ng total RNA, primed with a constant-region primer. Library construction for TCR beta comprised three nested multiplex PCR rounds performed with slightly modified ARM-PCR. The first two PCR rounds used TRBV1-TRBV30 forward primers with a C-beta reverse primer, 9 to 11 cycles each. TCRdb ran MiXCR on the multiplex PCR reads and lists one entry per CDR3 protein. The repertoire includes about 100,000 distinct CDR3 sequences, around 63% of them detected once, and over 9% sits in the top ten. The chain uses TRBV29-1 and TRBJ2-7, with D uncertain. The material sequenced was liver tumor tissue from sampling region 5. The subset here: tumor region T5, tumor centre. The TCR comes from a woman in her fifties or sixties with primary liver carcinoma and hepatitis B virus infection. This CDR3 is CSVGFSSYDQYF. Here the CDR3 DNA reads TGCAGCGTCGGATTCAGTTCCTACGATCAGTACTTC.